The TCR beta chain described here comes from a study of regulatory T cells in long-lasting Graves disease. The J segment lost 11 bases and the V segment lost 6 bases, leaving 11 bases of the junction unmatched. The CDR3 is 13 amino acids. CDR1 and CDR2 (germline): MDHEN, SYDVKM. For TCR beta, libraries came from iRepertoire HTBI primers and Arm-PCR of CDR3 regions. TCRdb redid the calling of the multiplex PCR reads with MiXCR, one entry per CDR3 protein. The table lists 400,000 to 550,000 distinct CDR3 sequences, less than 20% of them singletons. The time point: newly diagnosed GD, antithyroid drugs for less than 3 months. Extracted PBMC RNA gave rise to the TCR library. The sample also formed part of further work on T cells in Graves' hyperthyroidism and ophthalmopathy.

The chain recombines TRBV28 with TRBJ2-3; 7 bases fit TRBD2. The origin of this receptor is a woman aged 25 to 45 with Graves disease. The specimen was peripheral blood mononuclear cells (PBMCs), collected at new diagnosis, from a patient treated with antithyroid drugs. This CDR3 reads CASSSLAVLRQYF. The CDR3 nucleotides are TGTGCCAGCAGCTCTCTAGCGGTCCTCAGGCAGTATTTT.